This T cell receptor (beta chain) comes out of a study of T cell responses to AZD1222 COVID-19 vaccine. Study observations and caveats: Reportedly, nearly half of unique spike TCRs recognized epitopes outside B.1.351/B.1.1.7 mutations. Donors, mostly white British, included more females; clonal diversity was possibly underestimated. Spike-specific TCR breadth and depth both grew after two AZD1222 doses.

The CDR3 length is 13 residues. V dropped 2 bases and J dropped 8 bases, with 13 bases sitting between them. The germline CDR1 and CDR2 sequences are SGHRS and YFSETQ. This clone has only a few counts. Its antigen is not known. The protocol was immunoSEQ multiplex PCR, while the TCRdb copy is restricted to in-frame clones and leaves out a portion. Here the sample spans 150,000 to 200,000 clones, about 87% being singletons. The J gene is TRBJ1-2, the V gene TRBV5-1; weak D call: TRBD1 (5 bases). This receptor was taken from an adult who received the MenACWY meningococcal vaccine as a control. Sequencing was performed on peripheral blood, taken 28 days after the second dose of the MenACWY control vaccine. CDR3 amino acids: CASSFGRERGYTF. CDR3 in DNA: TGCGCCAGCAGCTTTGGCAGGGAGAGAGGCTACACCTTC.